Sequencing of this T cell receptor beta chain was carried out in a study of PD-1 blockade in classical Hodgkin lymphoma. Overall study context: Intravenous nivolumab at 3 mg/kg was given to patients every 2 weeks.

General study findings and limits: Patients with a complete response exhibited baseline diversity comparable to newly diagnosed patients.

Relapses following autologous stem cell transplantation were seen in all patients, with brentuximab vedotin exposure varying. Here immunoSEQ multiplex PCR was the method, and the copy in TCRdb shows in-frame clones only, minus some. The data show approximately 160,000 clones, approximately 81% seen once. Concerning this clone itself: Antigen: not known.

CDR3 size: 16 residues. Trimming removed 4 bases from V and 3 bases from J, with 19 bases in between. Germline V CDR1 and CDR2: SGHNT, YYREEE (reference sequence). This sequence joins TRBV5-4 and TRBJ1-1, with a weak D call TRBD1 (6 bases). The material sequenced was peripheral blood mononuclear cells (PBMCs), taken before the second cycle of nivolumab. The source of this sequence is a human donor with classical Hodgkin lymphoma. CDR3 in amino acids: CASSPGPPEGDTEAFF. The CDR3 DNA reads TGTGCCAGCAGCCCTGGACCCCCCGAGGGGGACACTGAAGCTTTCTTT.